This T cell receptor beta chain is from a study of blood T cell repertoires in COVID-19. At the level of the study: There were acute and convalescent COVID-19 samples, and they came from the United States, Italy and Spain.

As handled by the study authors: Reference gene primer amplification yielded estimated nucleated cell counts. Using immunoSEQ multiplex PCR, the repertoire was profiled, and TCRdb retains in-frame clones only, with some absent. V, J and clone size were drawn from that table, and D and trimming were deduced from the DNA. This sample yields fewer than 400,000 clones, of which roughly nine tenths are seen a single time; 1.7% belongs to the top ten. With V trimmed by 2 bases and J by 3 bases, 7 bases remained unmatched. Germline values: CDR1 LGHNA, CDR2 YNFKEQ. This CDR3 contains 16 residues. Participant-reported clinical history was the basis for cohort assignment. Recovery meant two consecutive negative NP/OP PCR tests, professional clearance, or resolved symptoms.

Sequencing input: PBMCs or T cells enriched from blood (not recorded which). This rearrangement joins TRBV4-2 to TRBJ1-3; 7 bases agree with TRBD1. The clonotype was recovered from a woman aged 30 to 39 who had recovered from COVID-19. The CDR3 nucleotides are TGTGCCAGCAGCCAAAGTGGGGCAGGGGGTGGAAACACCATATATTTT. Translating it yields CASSQSGAGGGNTIYF.